A selection of T cell receptor beta chains follows, all from one sample in a study of radiation and T cells in renal cell carcinoma. TCRdb keeps only in-frame clones here, not all; method: immunoSEQ multiplex PCR. The sample includes roughly 130,000 clones, 75% to 85% seen only once; the top ten take under 2.5%. Source: blood, taken from a patient whose treatment included radiotherapy and nephrectomy. These receptors were collected from a woman aged 55-70 years with renal cell carcinoma. Both conserved end residues are part of each CDR3.

>TRBV11-2|TRBJ2-1
CASSLGTSGDNEQFF
>TRBV6-5|TRBJ2-2
CASSFTENTGELFF
>TRBV2|TRBJ2-1
CASHRDSSNNEQFF
>TRBV15|TRBJ1-1
CATSREAGWPLNTEAFF
>TRBV11-2|TRBJ1-1
CASSSTGGVNTEAFF
>TRBV7-3|TRBJ2-3
CASSLMGGTDTQYF
>TRBV10-3|TRBJ2-7
CAISGLAGEEQYF
>TRBV2|TRBJ2-7
CASGGPSYEQYF
>TRBV5-1|TRBJ2-2
CASSLLRENTGELFF
>TRBV19|TRBJ2-2
CASSIRTGYNTGELFF
>TRBV30|TRBJ1-2
CAWSVEGVKQAYGYTF
>TRBV19|TRBJ1-1
CASSIDSDRSRAFF
>TRBV20-1|TRBJ1-2
CSASNDYGYTF
>TRBV18|TRBJ2-7
CASSTSRAPSEQYF
>TRBV5-6|TRBJ1-5
CASSLAVRPTTTRVHF
>TRBV29-1|TRBJ1-2
CSAGTAGQGRYTF